This record looks at one T cell receptor beta chain sequence and its context. Its specificity is unknown. The assay was immunoSEQ multiplex PCR, and TCRdb's table has in-frame clones only and misses some. The sample includes about 41,000 clones, 65% to 70% seen only once; the top ten take about 2.7%. These data are taken from a study of PD-1 blockade in classical Hodgkin lymphoma. Regarding the study as a whole: Why repertoires differed is undefined; disease activity or prior therapy possibly contributed.

Time point reported: cycle 4 day 1 (C4D1), after more than 5 weeks of nivolumab. Each patient's relapse followed autologous stem cell transplantation, and brentuximab vedotin exposure varied. Best response was recorded as complete response, partial response or progressive disease. The source of this sequence is a human donor with classical Hodgkin lymphoma. Here the sequenced sample was peripheral blood mononuclear cells (PBMCs), taken before the fourth cycle of nivolumab.

The chain's CDR3 is CATSRGATNEKLFF. In DNA, the CDR3 is TGTGCCACCAGTCGGGGAGCAACTAATGAAAAACTGTTTTTT. The chain couples TRBV15 to TRBJ1-4; no clear D. Trimming left V 6 bases short and J 0 bases short, with 8 bases between. The CDR3 runs 14 residues. Germline V lookup: CDR1 LNHNV, CDR2 YYDKDF (reference sequence).